This TCR beta chain was recovered during a study of T cell repertoires in cytomegalovirus infection. Overall study context: Use of recently identified HLA-C-restricted and well-studied HLA-B-restricted CMV epitopes was part of the study. In public TCR beta signatures, there were indications of both CMV infection and matching HLA type.

Study-wide results and limits: Cumulated frequencies of public TCR beta families served to identify carriers of CMV plus the relevant HLA.

MiXCR, run by TCRdb on the reads, gives a single entry per CDR3 protein. The sample lists 650,000 to 900,000 distinct CDR3 sequences, almost 30% occurring once. The V gene lost 6 bases and the J gene lost 6 bases, with 8 bases spanning the gap. The CDR3 runs 12 residues. Comment on this clonotype: The antigen is undetermined.

This chain uses TRBV12-3 or TRBV12-4 with TRBJ2-2; no clear D. The specimen comprised cultured CD8+ T cells from PBMCs, sampled from culture after CMV antigen stimulation. The TCR comes from a human donor in good health (CMV status not recorded). Some clones in this sample may be carry-over from other donors' samples. The CDR3 region is CASRVLSGELFF. CDR3 nucleotides: TGTGCCAGCAGGGTCCTCTCCGGGGAGCTGTTTTTT.